The 11 T cell receptor beta chains in this list originate from one sample, sequenced in a study of blood T cell repertoires in COVID-19. The assay was immunoSEQ multiplex PCR, and TCRdb's table has in-frame clones only and misses some. This sample has 200,000 to 300,000 clones; 75% to 85% occur once, and the top ten carry over 2%. Sequenced material: peripheral blood. All receptors derive from a man aged 35 to 55 who had recovered from COVID-19.

The chain uses TRBV5-4 and TRBJ1-2; 8 bases are shared with TRBD1. The germline gives CDR1 SGHNT, CDR2 YYREEE (reference sequence). CDR3 length: 14 residues. V was clipped by 4 bases and J by 4 bases; unmatched bases: 6. The CDR3 protein is CASSAGTGPYGYTF. CDR3 in DNA: TGTGCCAGCAGCGCGGGGACAGGACCCTATGGCTACACCTTC.

As concerns this clone: Other DNA variants within this sample encode the same CDR3. The chain has TRBV3-1 (or the pseudogene TRBV3-2) and TRBJ1-6; D is perhaps TRBD1 (5 bases). CDR1 and CDR2 (germline): LGHDT, YNNKEL (reference sequence). V lost 3 bases and J 10 bases, leaving 7 bases between the germline ends. CDR3 length: 12 residues. The CDR3 sequence is CASSQRGSPLHF. CDR3 DNA: TGTGCCAGCAGCCAGCGGGGGTCACCCCTCCACTTT.

The chain employs TRBV19 and TRBJ2-5, with 8 bases fitting TRBD1. The CDR3 is 12 residues long. CDR1 is LNHDA, CDR2 SQIVND, per germline (reference sequence). V shed 8 bases and J 5 bases; nucleotides not matched to a gene: 4. In DNA form, the CDR3 reads TGTGCCAGTCTGGACAGGGAGGAGACCCAGTACTTC. This translates into CASLDREETQYF.

This rearrangement joins TRBV6-5 to TRBJ2-1, with D possibly matching TRBD2 (5 bases). The CDR3 extends over 14 amino acids. CDR1 is MNHEY and CDR2 is SVGAGI in the germline V gene. Trimming took 5 bases from V and 7 from J, leaving 15 bases between them. The CDR3 coding sequence is TGTGCCAGCAGTAGAGGACGGGAAAAGAATGAGCAGTTCTTC. It yields the protein CASSRGREKNEQFF.

The J gene is TRBJ2-7, the V gene TRBV27; TRBD2 aligns across 8 bases. V lost 0 bases and J lost 2; bases outside the gene matches: 3. This CDR3 comprises 15 residues. Germline V gene lookup returns CDR1 MNHEY and CDR2 SMNVEV (reference sequence). CDR3 DNA sequence: TGTGCCAGCAGTTTATCGACGGGGGGGGCCTACGAGCAGTACTTC. Protein sequence: CASSLSTGGAYEQYF.

This clone has only a few counts. V gene TRBV10-3 combines with J gene TRBJ1-2; possible D gene TRBD1, 5 bases. The CDR3 totals 14 residues. Per germline, CDR1 ENHRY and CDR2 SYGVKD. Trimming took off 0 bases at V and 7 bases at J, with 12 bases between the two ends. The CDR3 DNA sequence: TGTGCCATCAGTGAGTCGTCAGGGAGGGGTGGCTACACCTTC. Translating gives CAISESSGRGGYTF.

This chain joins TRBV12-3 or TRBV12-4 and TRBJ1-1; D is uncertain. V lost 6 bases and J lost 7, with 9 bases in between. The CDR3 runs to 11 residues. The CDR3, as DNA: TGTGCCAGCAGCCTACTCGGTGAAGCTTTCTTT. As protein: CASSLLGEAFF.

Only a few counts were recorded for this clone. The CDR3 nucleotides are TGTGCCAGCAGCTTAGTTAGGATGGGGGGGGAGACCCAGTACTTC. Translated, it gives CASSLVRMGGETQYF. The chain employs TRBV7-2 and TRBJ2-5; the match to TRBD2 covers 7 bases. Germline trimming cut 1 base from V and 5 bases from J; bases unmatched to any gene: 7. CDR1 SGHTA and CDR2 FQGNSA come from the germline V gene. The CDR3 is 15 amino acids.

The rearrangement links TRBV24-1 to TRBJ2-5, with a tentative D call TRBD2 (5 bases). The CDR3 consists of 13 residues. Germline CDR1 and CDR2: KGHDR and SFDVKD. V lost 3 bases, J lost 11 bases, and 15 bases lay in between. The CDR3 nucleotides read TGTGCCACCAGTGATGGATACCGGGGAATTCAGTACTTC. Translated: CATSDGYRGIQYF.

The chain combines TRBV18 with TRBJ2-5; D may be TRBD1 (5 bases). V dropped 6 bases and J dropped 5 bases, with 13 bases sitting between them. The CDR3 extends over 13 amino acids. Germline V lookup: CDR1 KGHSH, CDR2 LQKENI. CDR3 in amino acids: CASSPRQQETQYF. The CDR3 nucleotides read TGTGCCAGCTCCCCGAGACAGCAGGAGACCCAGTACTTC. The whole variable domain, remainder taken from reference TRBV18 and TRBJ2-5, is NAGVMQNPRHLVRRRGQEARLRCSPMKGHSHVYWYRQLPEEGLKFMVYLQKENIIDESGMPKERFSAEFPKEGPSILRIQQVVRGDSAAYFCASSPRQQETQYFGPGTRLLVL.

V and J are TRBV7-9 and TRBJ1-5; 7 bases agree with TRBD1. The CDR3 is 15 amino acids. The germline CDR1 and CDR2 sequences are SEHNR and FQNEAQ (reference sequence). Trimming cost V 5 bases and J 4 bases; bases outside gene matches: 8. The chain's CDR3 is CASSKGQADNQPQHF. In DNA, the CDR3 is TGTGCCAGCAGCAAAGGACAGGCAGATAATCAGCCCCAGCATTTT.